The next 21 T cell receptor beta chains were all read from a single sample in a study of neoadjuvant anti-PD-1 for oral cavity cancer. Some clones are missing from TCRdb's copy, which holds only in-frame ones; the method was immunoSEQ multiplex PCR. The sample lists 17,000 or so clones, approximately 61% occurring once. Source: PBMCs, taken before nivolumab (anti-PD-1) treatment. These TCRs come from a person between 35 and 79 years old with oral cavity squamous cell carcinoma.

This clone was recorded a few times. The chain joins TRBV11-2 to TRBJ2-7; 8 nucleotides match TRBD2. V shed 3 bases and J 3 bases; nucleotides not matched to a gene: 7. The CDR3 is 15 amino acids. From germline, CDR1 is SGHAT and CDR2 FQNNGV. CDR3 sequence (DNA): TGTGCCAGCAGCTTCCCCACGGGGGGGGACTACGAGCAGTACTTC. This gives the protein CASSFPTGGDYEQYF.

The gene calls are TRBV9 and TRBJ2-7; 7 positions agree with TRBD2. CDR3 length: 16 residues. The germline V gene has CDR1 SGDLS and CDR2 YYNGEE. Trimming took 0 bases from V and 1 from J; bases not matched to a gene: 7. The CDR3 loop is CASSVGGLAASYEQYF. In DNA, the CDR3 is TGTGCCAGCAGCGTAGGGGGCCTAGCGGCGTCCTACGAGCAGTACTTC.

The chain uses TRBV30 and TRBJ2-3, with 15 bases aligning to TRBD2. V dropped 3 bases and J dropped 0; count of bases not matched to a gene: 4. The CDR3 covers 17 residues. Germline V gives CDR1 GTSNPN, CDR2 SVGIG (reference sequence). The CDR3 bases are TGTGCCTGGAGGCGGGGACTAGCGGGAGGAAGCACAGATACGCAGTATTTT. This translates into CAWRRGLAGGSTDTQYF.

J is TRBJ2-4 and V is TRBV28; weak D call: TRBD2 (6 bases). CDR3 length equals 12 residues. Trimming took off 6 bases at V and 6 bases at J, with 9 bases between the two ends. CDR1 is MDHEN, CDR2 SYDVKM, per germline. For the CDR3, the DNA is TGTGCCAGCAGCCGGGGAGGAAACATTCAGTACTTC. Amino acids: CASSRGGNIQYF.

J is TRBJ2-5 and V is TRBV5-5; TRBD1 aligns across 7 bases. The length of the CDR3 is 16 residues. Unmatched junction bases numbered 10, after V lost 3 bases and J lost 2 bases. CDR1 is SGHKS and CDR2 is YYEKEE in the germline V gene (reference sequence). The DNA of the CDR3 is TGTGCCAGCAGCTCCGGGTTGACAGGGAATCAAGAGACCCAGTACTTC. It is translated as CASSSGLTGNQETQYF.

This chain uses TRBV11-2 with TRBJ1-2; D is uncertain. The CDR3 is 12 amino acids. Trimming took off 4 bases at V and 4 bases at J, with 7 bases between the two ends. The germline CDR1 and CDR2 sequences are SGHAT and FQNNGV. The CDR3 region is CASSSRLYGYTF. Here the CDR3 DNA reads TGTGCCAGCAGCTCTCGTCTCTATGGCTACACCTTC.

V and J are TRBV9 and TRBJ2-5; TRBD1 or TRBD2 may be the D gene (5 bases each). Germline V gives CDR1 SGDLS, CDR2 YYNGEE. The V end lost 0 bases, the J end lost 0 bases, and 6 bases lay between the germline ends. The CDR3 is made up of 14 amino acids. The CDR3 DNA reads TGTGCCAGCAGCGTAGGGGGGAACCAAGAGACCCAGTACTTC. Translated, it gives CASSVGGNQETQYF. The entire variable domain, with the rest obtained from reference TRBV9 and TRBJ2-5, is as follows: DSGVTQTPKHLITATGQRVTLRCSPRSGDLSVYWYQQSLDQGLQFLIQYYNGEERAKGNILERFSAQQFPDLHSELNLSSLELGDSALYFCASSVGGNQETQYFGPGTRLLVL.

The CDR3 DNA reads as TGCGCCAGCAGTGAGTCGACCGGGGTCACTGAAGCTTTCTTT. It codes for CASSESTGVTEAFF. J is TRBJ1-1 and V is TRBV10-1; no firm D call. Trimming left V 0 bases short and J 4 bases short, with 9 bases between. The CDR3 has 14 amino acids. Looked up from germline, CDR1 is WNHNN and CDR2 is SYGVQD (reference sequence).

The CDR3: CASSRGQHYGYTF. CDR3 DNA: TGTGCCAGCAGTCGTGGACAGCACTATGGCTACACCTTC. V gene TRBV5-8 combines with J gene TRBJ1-2, with D possibly being TRBD1 (6 bases). V lost 5 bases and J 3 bases, leaving 11 bases between the germline ends. The V gene's germline CDR1 is SGHTS and CDR2 YDEGEE. This CDR3 contains 13 residues. Full variable domain (rest looked up from reference TRBV5-8 and TRBJ1-2): EAGVTQSPTHLIKTRGQQATLRCSPISGHTSVYWYQQALGLGLQFLLWYDEGEERNRGNFPPRFSGRQFPNYSSELNVNALELEDSALYLCASSRGQHYGYTFGSGTRLTVV.

The rearrangement joins TRBV5-1 to TRBJ2-1; 11 nucleotides agree with TRBD1. The V and J ends lost 7 bases and 0 bases, in that order; junction bases with no gene match: 9. Germline CDR1 reads SGHRS; CDR2 reads YFSETQ. The CDR3 is 17 amino acids. CDR3 loop: CASDPLGTGGSYNEQFF. The CDR3 region has the DNA TGCGCCAGCGACCCCCTAGGGACAGGGGGCTCCTACAATGAGCAGTTCTTC.

The gene calls are TRBV29-1 and TRBJ2-7, with TRBD1 as a possible D gene (5 bases). Germline assignment: CDR1 SQVTM and CDR2 ANQGSEA. The CDR3 spans 12 residues. Trimming took 5 bases from V and 1 from J, leaving 9 bases between them. As DNA, the CDR3 is TGCAGCGTTCAATCAGGGTCCTACGAGCAGTACTTC. Amino acid sequence: CSVQSGSYEQYF.

J is TRBJ2-2 and V is TRBV29-1; 9 nucleotides match TRBD1. The V gene end was trimmed by 0 bases and the J gene end by 5 bases; junction bases not matched to a gene: 10. CDR1 is SQVTM and CDR2 is ANQGSEA in the germline V gene. This CDR3 has 17 residues. The CDR3: CSVEEWTGTGRTGELFF. In DNA form, the CDR3 reads TGCAGCGTTGAAGAGTGGACCGGGACAGGGCGAACCGGGGAGCTGTTTTTT.

This chain joins TRBV2 and TRBJ1-2; 11 bases are a match to TRBD1. V was pared by 8 bases and J by 6 bases, with 11 bases of the junction left unmatched. The CDR3 extends over 15 amino acids. Per the germline V gene, CDR1 is SNHLY and CDR2 is FYNNEI. The CDR3 loop reads CASVIRTGGADGYTF. CDR3 coding DNA: TGTGCCAGCGTAATTAGGACAGGGGGCGCGGATGGCTACACCTTC.

The chain is built from TRBV10-1 and TRBJ2-1; no reliable D call. CDR1 WNHNN and CDR2 SYGVQD come from the germline V gene (reference sequence). Trimming took 4 bases from V and 3 from J, leaving 7 bases between them. CDR3 size: 13 residues. This CDR3 is CASSGSDYNEQFF. Here the CDR3 DNA reads TGCGCCAGCAGTGGGTCGGACTACAATGAGCAGTTCTTC.

This sequence joins TRBV14 and TRBJ2-7; unclear D gene. From germline, CDR1 is SGHDN and CDR2 FVKESK. This CDR3 is built from 11 residues. The ends were cut back, 5 bases at V and 6 bases at J, with 8 bases in the middle. The CDR3 region is CASSSSFEQYF. CDR3 nucleotides: TGTGCCAGCAGCTCCTCTTTCGAGCAGTACTTC.

This rearrangement joins TRBV29-1 to TRBJ1-1, with a tentative D call TRBD1 (6 bases). Germline V lookup: CDR1 SQVTM, CDR2 ANQGSEA. CDR3 length: 12 amino acids. V was clipped by 4 bases and J by 6 bases, with 12 bases between them. The CDR3 DNA sequence: TGCAGCGTTGCCTGGGGGGCGGCTGAAGCTTTCTTT. Translation: CSVAWGAAEAFF.

This chain joins TRBV6-5 and TRBJ2-7; 8 nucleotides match TRBD1. This CDR3 is 11 amino acids long. V shed 2 bases and J 9 bases; nucleotides not matched to a gene: 0. The V gene's germline CDR1 is MNHEY and CDR2 SVGAGI. CDR3 in amino acids: CASSYQGAQYF. The DNA of the CDR3 is TGTGCCAGCAGTTACCAGGGGGCGCAGTACTTC.

V is TRBV28 and J is TRBJ2-7, with 10 bases lining up with TRBD2. V lost 8 bases, J lost 1 base, and 5 bases stayed unmatched. The CDR3 totals 14 residues. The germline CDR1 and CDR2 sequences are MDHEN and SYDVKM. CDR3 protein: CASARTSGSYEQYF. CDR3 DNA sequence: TGTGCCAGCGCGCGGACTAGCGGTTCCTACGAGCAGTACTTC.

The sample holds one count of this clone. V and J are TRBV27 and TRBJ2-5, with D perhaps assigned TRBD1 or TRBD2 (5 bases each). CDR3 length: 13 amino acids. Germline CDR1 MNHEY, CDR2 SMNVEV (reference sequence). The germline V and J ends were trimmed by 2 bases and 8 bases, with 12 bases remaining between them. As DNA, the CDR3 is TGTGCCAGCAGTTTAGGGACGGACCATACCCAGTACTTC. Amino acids: CASSLGTDHTQYF.

The chain links TRBV10-1 to TRBJ2-3; TRBD2 agrees at 7 bases. CDR1 WNHNN and CDR2 SYGVQD come from the germline V gene (reference sequence). The CDR3 has 15 amino acids. The trim removed 2 bases at V and 3 bases at J, leaving 5 bases unmatched. The CDR3 here is CASSEASGATDTQYF. The CDR3 DNA sequence: TGCGCCAGCAGTGAGGCTAGCGGAGCTACAGATACGCAGTATTTT.

In this sample, this clone turned up a few times. The chain carries TRBV16 and TRBJ2-3, with 8 bases that match TRBD1. After removal of 2 bases from V and 2 bases from J, the junction contained 6 bases not matched to a gene. This CDR3 is 16 amino acids long. Germline V CDR1 and CDR2: KGHSY, FQNENV. The CDR3 sequence is CASSQQGALITDTQYF. DNA of the CDR3: TGTGCCAGCAGCCAACAGGGGGCGTTGATCACAGATACGCAGTATTTT.